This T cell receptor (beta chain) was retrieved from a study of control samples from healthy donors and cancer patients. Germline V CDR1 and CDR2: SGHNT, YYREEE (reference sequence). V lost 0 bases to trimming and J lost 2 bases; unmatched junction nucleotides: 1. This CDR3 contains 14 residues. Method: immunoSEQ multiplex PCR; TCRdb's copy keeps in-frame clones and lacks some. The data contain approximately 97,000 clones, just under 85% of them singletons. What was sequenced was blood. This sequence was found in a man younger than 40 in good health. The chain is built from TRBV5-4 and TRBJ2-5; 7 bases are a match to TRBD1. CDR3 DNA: TGTGCCAGCAGCTTGGCCAGGGGGCAAGAGACCCAGTACTTC. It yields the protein CASSLARGQETQYF.